The rows below give T cell receptor beta chains drawn from one sample of a study of shared clonotypes between healthy human individuals. Repertoires were generated with immunoSEQ multiplex PCR, while TCRdb's copy carries only in-frame clones and drops some. The sample records 2 million to 3 million clones, approximately 93% being singletons. The sample was naive CD4+ T cells from PBMCs. The receptors come from a man aged 18-30 years in good health. Some clones in this sample may be carry-over from other donors' samples. The CDR3 runs from the conserved cysteine through the conserved F or W. The order of the fields is J gene, V gene, clone size, CDR3 protein. The size field is filled for only some rows; it gives once, few, many or a size class.

J: TRBJ1-3; V: TRBV6-1; size: -; CDR3: CASKLDVYSGNTIYF
J: TRBJ2-1; V: TRBV15; size: -; CDR3: CATSREGTVRNEQFF
J: TRBJ2-2; V: TRBV6-6; size: -; CDR3: CASSQRGQINTGELFF
J: TRBJ2-7; V: TRBV6-5; size: -; CDR3: CASSYSRGWWYEQYF
J: TRBJ1-1; V: TRBV5-4; size: -; CDR3: CASTRRGGNTEAFF
J: TRBJ2-1; V: TRBV5-1; size: -; CDR3: CASSLAVDFFSNEQFF
J: TRBJ2-3; V: TRBV5-1; size: -; CDR3: CASSAQGAADTQYF
J: TRBJ2-3; V: TRBV4-1; size: -; CDR3: CASSQGLRIDTQYF
J: TRBJ2-1; V: TRBV7-3; size: -; CDR3: CASSLRSASKFDEQFF
J: TRBJ1-3; V: TRBV5-1; size: -; CDR3: CASSFGVSGNTIYF
J: TRBJ2-2; V: TRBV19; size: -; CDR3: CASSIWWLGGTGELFF
J: TRBJ1-4; V: TRBV6-6; size: once; CDR3: CASSYSKVNEKLFF
J: TRBJ1-4; V: TRBV28; size: -; CDR3: CASREERRREKLFF
J: TRBJ2-2; V: TRBV5-1; size: -; CDR3: CASSLEGGANTGELFF
J: TRBJ2-7; V: TRBV28; size: once; CDR3: CASSDDRAFRIF
J: TRBJ2-2; V: TRBV9; size: -; CDR3: CASSVVLAGVHGELFF
J: TRBJ1-2; V: TRBV19; size: -; CDR3: CASTTQGNYGYTF
J: TRBJ1-1; V: TRBV5-1; size: -; CDR3: CASSGTDRLNTEAFF
J: TRBJ2-3; V: TRBV4-3; size: -; CDR3: CASSKQQGASFTDTQYF
J: TRBJ2-3; V: TRBV7-2; size: few; CDR3: CASSLARTDTQYF
J: TRBJ2-5; V: TRBV5-4; size: -; CDR3: CASSPTGGIQETQYF
J: TRBJ2-5; V: TRBV6-5; size: -; CDR3: CASRGRETQYF
J: TRBJ1-4; V: TRBV4-2; size: once; CDR3: CASSQGGGGVEKLFF
J: TRBJ2-7; V: TRBV6-4; size: -; CDR3: CASSDWDWGTRGRAYEQYF
J: TRBJ2-7; V: TRBV5-1; size: -; CDR3: CASSFDRVREQYF
J: TRBJ1-2; V: TRBV6-1; size: -; CDR3: CASPGQSNYGYTF
J: TRBJ1-3; V: TRBV7-9; size: -; CDR3: CASSFGTPSSGNTIYF
J: TRBJ2-1; V: TRBV10-3; size: -; CDR3: CAISESTSASGDEQFF
J: TRBJ1-1; V: TRBV5-1; size: -; CDR3: CASSFFTGATEAFF
J: TRBJ2-7; V: TRBV10-3; size: once; CDR3: CAISDRKYEQYF
J: TRBJ1-2; V: TRBV28; size: -; CDR3: CASSFRGRYGYTF
J: TRBJ2-5; V: TRBV7-9; size: -; CDR3: CASSLAGWETQYF
J: TRBJ1-2; V: TRBV5-1; size: -; CDR3: CASSLAQGAYGYTF
J: TRBJ2-1; V: TRBV15; size: -; CDR3: CATQVVLSNNEQFF
J: TRBJ2-7; V: TRBV6-6; size: -; CDR3: CASSPVLAGGLYEQYF
J: TRBJ2-5; V: TRBV5-1; size: -; CDR3: CASSWTPGLAGVGETQYF
J: TRBJ2-3; V: TRBV5-4; size: -; CDR3: CASSRLAGGVDTQYF
J: TRBJ1-1; V: TRBV15; size: -; CDR3: CATSDRDRGHTEAFF
J: TRBJ2-1; V: TRBV29-1; size: once; CDR3: CSVEDRTGNEQFF
J: TRBJ2-1; V: TRBV7-2; size: -; CDR3: CASSLVAGSYNEQFF
J: TRBJ1-3; V: TRBV15; size: -; CDR3: CATSRGVGYTIYF
J: TRBJ2-3; V: TRBV7-3; size: -; CDR3: CASSPGPSSGNWADTQYF
J: TRBJ2-7; V: TRBV27; size: -; CDR3: CASSRGGYEQYF
J: TRBJ2-6; V: TRBV5-6; size: -; CDR3: CASSLLKGTGANVLTF
J: TRBJ2-7; V: TRBV29-1; size: -; CDR3: CSVAKPAAGEQYF
J: TRBJ2-7; V: TRBV7-3; size: -; CDR3: CASSSIGGTYEQYF
J: TRBJ1-3; V: TRBV7-9; size: -; CDR3: CASSLDTFGNTIYF